The T cell receptor beta chain under discussion was sequenced for a study of T cell responses to AZD1222 COVID-19 vaccine. Profiling relied on immunoSEQ multiplex PCR, and the TCRdb table lists in-frame clones only, not all of them. The sample has roughly 130,000 clones; more than 70% are singletons. V was trimmed by 0 bases and J by 2 bases, leaving 5 bases between them. The CDR3 runs to 14 residues. CDR1 is SGHNT, CDR2 YYREEE, per germline (reference sequence). Details on this clone: Antigen unknown.

Study-wide results and limits: The study found vaccine-associated CD4 TCRs spanning spike, dominant at 160-218 and 743-854. Two AZD1222 doses significantly raised spike-specific TCR breadth and depth over controls.

This TCR was recovered from an adult in good health. V and J are TRBV5-4 and TRBJ1-4; D not certain. Sequencing was performed on peripheral blood, taken on day 0 of AZD1222 vaccination. The CDR3 here is CASSLEGTNEKLFF. CDR3 coding DNA: TGTGCCAGCAGCTTGGAGGGTACTAATGAAAAACTGTTTTTT.